Shown below are 7 T cell receptor beta chains from a single sample sequenced in a study of early T cells in non-severe SARS-CoV-2 infection. MiXCR, run by TCRdb on the 5' RACE reads, gives a single entry per CDR3 protein. The sample has some 61,000 distinct CDR3 sequences, around 13% seen once; the top ten hold roughly 8.7%. Sequenced material: whole blood. The receptor set was obtained from an adult who was a healthcare worker with PCR-confirmed SARS-CoV-2 infection or an uninfected control (not recorded which).

This clonotype has ten or more counts. The chain has TRBV28 and TRBJ2-5; no clear D gene. The germline V and J ends were trimmed by 1 base and 1 base, with 1 base remaining between them. Germline V CDR1 and CDR2: MDHEN, SYDVKM. The CDR3 loop spans 12 amino acids. CDR3 coding DNA: TGTGCCAGCAGTTTATCCCAAGAGACCCAGTACTTC. Its translation is CASSLSQETQYF.

This clonotype was recorded a few times. This sequence joins TRBV20-1 and TRBJ2-1; D ambiguous. V lost 3 bases and J 6 bases, leaving 15 bases between the germline ends. The germline CDR1 and CDR2 sequences are DFQATT and SNEGSKA (reference sequence). The CDR3 contains 14 residues. The DNA of the CDR3 is TGCAGTGCTAGTGTCGACCCTATCTCCAATGAGCAGTTCTTC. Its protein is CSASVDPISNEQFF.

This clonotype was seen repeatedly, ten times or more. The V call is TRBV5-1, the J call TRBJ1-3, with D hard to call. Per the germline V gene, CDR1 is SGHRS and CDR2 is YFSETQ. CDR3 size: 14 residues. V lost 4 bases and J lost 2, with 10 bases in between. CDR3 loop: CASSPNSAGNTIYF. The DNA for the CDR3 is TGCGCCAGCAGCCCAAACAGCGCTGGAAACACCATATATTTT.

The genes are TRBV28 and TRBJ2-3; 7 bases are shared with TRBD2. The ends lost 8 bases at V and 4 bases at J; junction bases unmatched: 6. Per germline, CDR1 MDHEN and CDR2 SYDVKM. The CDR3 is made up of 13 amino acids. The CDR3 sequence is CASREVAADTQYF. The CDR3 bases are TGTGCCAGCCGGGAGGTGGCGGCAGATACGCAGTATTTT.

This clonotype turned up a few times. The gene calls are TRBV7-8 and TRBJ1-5; tentative D call: TRBD1 (6 bases). Looked up from germline, CDR1 is SGHVS and CDR2 is FQNEAQ. V shed 4 bases and J shed 0 bases, with 22 bases lying between them. The CDR3 is 19 amino acids. Here the CDR3 reads CASSSSRGTLTHSNQPQHF. The CDR3 nucleotides read TGTGCCAGCAGCTCCTCAAGGGGGACACTTACACATAGCAATCAGCCCCAGCATTTT.

This clonotype showed up just a few times. V is TRBV7-2 and J is TRBJ2-7, with 10 bases matching TRBD2. This CDR3 comprises 18 residues. In germline, CDR1 is SGHTA, CDR2 FQGNSA. J gave up 1 base and V 1 base, and 10 bases lay outside the gene matches. The chain's CDR3 is CASSLGNSGRAFSYEQYF. The CDR3, as DNA: TGTGCCAGCAGCTTAGGTAACAGCGGGAGGGCTTTTTCCTACGAGCAGTACTTC. Complete variable domain (other parts from reference TRBV7-2 and TRBJ2-7): GAGVSQSPSNKVTEKGKDVELRCDPISGHTALYWYRQSLGQGLEFLIYFQGNSAPDKSGLPSDRFSAERTGGSVSTLTIQRTQQEDSAVYLCASSLGNSGRAFSYEQYFGPGTRLTVT.

This clonotype turned up a few times. The chain combines TRBV7-8 with TRBJ1-3; 7 nucleotides line up with TRBD1. CDR1 is SGHVS and CDR2 is FQNEAQ in the germline V gene. There are 16 residues in the CDR3. V was clipped by 5 bases and J by 4 bases; unmatched bases: 11. The CDR3 spells CASSLGTARTGNTIYF. The CDR3 region has the DNA TGTGCCAGCAGCCTCGGGACAGCACGCACCGGAAACACCATATATTTT.